These T cell receptor beta chains were read from a single sample in a study of cytomegalovirus exposure and HLA in healthy donors. Profiling relied on immunoSEQ multiplex PCR, and the TCRdb table lists in-frame clones only, not all of them. The table lists more than 85,000 clones, roughly 75% of them singletons. Source material: PBMCs. All receptors come from a male donor in good health and CMV-seropositive. CDR3s include the opening cysteine and the closing phenylalanine or tryptophan. A D gene is named only where the DNA matches it firmly. Clone size is given for some rows only: seen once, a few or many times, or a class if the clone is expanded.

V	J	D	size	DNA	CDR3
TRBV6-6	TRBJ2-5	.	few	TGTGCCAGCAGTTACTTGGCGGAGGGGACCCAGTACTTC	CASSYLAEGTQYF
TRBV7-3	TRBJ2-5	TRBD2	.	TGTGCCAGCGGCGGGGGGAACGAAGAGACCCAGTACTTC	CASGGGNEETQYF
TRBV11-1	TRBJ1-6	.	.	TGTGCCAGCAGCTTAGTCGGGAGGCATTCACCCCTCCACTTT	CASSLVGRHSPLHF
TRBV2	TRBJ1-1	.	.	TGTGCCAGCAGTACCCTGATGCGGTCCTCTGAAGCTTTCTTT	CASSTLMRSSEAFF
TRBV7-2	TRBJ2-1	.	.	TGTGCCGGGGTGGGGGGGCCGAGTTCCTACAATGAGCAGTTCTTC	CAGVGGPSSYNEQFF
TRBV30	TRBJ1-4	.	few	TGTGCCTGGAGAGGGCTTTCAGGGTTTGACGAAAAACTGTTTTTT	CAWRGLSGFDEKLFF
TRBV28	TRBJ2-5	.	.	TGTGCCAGCAGTTTACCAGGGCTCCAAGAGACCCAGTACTTC	CASSLPGLQETQYF
TRBV30	TRBJ1-2	.	.	TGTGCCTGGAGTGTACCGCGGAGCGACTATGGCTACACCTTC	CAWSVPRSDYGYTF
TRBV5-4	TRBJ1-4	.	.	TGTGCCAGCAGCTCACAGGGCGATGAAAAACTGTTTTTT	CASSSQGDEKLFF
TRBV7-8	TRBJ2-7	.	.	TGTGCCAGCAGCCCCCAGGGTGGGGCAGGAAGACTCTACGAGCAGTACTTC	CASSPQGGAGRLYEQYF
TRBV9	TRBJ1-6	TRBD1	.	TGTGCCAGCAGCTCGGGACAGGGTTTTAATTCACCCCTCCACTTT	CASSSGQGFNSPLHF
TRBV7-8	TRBJ1-2	TRBD1	.	TGTGCCAGCAGCTTATGGGGACAGGGAATGCATGGCTACACCTTC	CASSLWGQGMHGYTF
TRBV7-2	TRBJ2-3	.	once	TGTGCCAGCAGCTTAGGGACTGGCCCAGATACGCAGTATTTT	CASSLGTGPDTQYF
TRBV7-9	TRBJ2-3	TRBD2	.	TGTGCCAGCAGCCGGCCGGGAGCGGGGGCTCACACAGATACGCAGTATTTT	CASSRPGAGAHTDTQYF
TRBV15	TRBJ2-5	TRBD2	.	TGTGCCACCAGCCACGAGGGGTTTCTAGCGGGGGGAGAGACCCAGTACTTC	CATSHEGFLAGGETQYF
TRBV6-5	TRBJ2-1	.	.	TGTGCCAGCAGTTACGTGGCAGGAGGTGAGCAGTTCTTC	CASSYVAGGEQFF
TRBV7-2	TRBJ2-7	.	many	TGTGCCAGCACTATGGGGGGTGCCATCTACGAGCAGTACTTC	CASTMGGAIYEQYF
TRBV10-3	TRBJ2-7	.	few	TGTGCCATCAGTGAGTCGCAGCGTCACGAGCAGTACTTC	CAISESQRHEQYF
TRBV28	TRBJ1-5	.	.	TGTGCCAGCACCGGCGGGGGTAGCAATCAGCCCCAGCATTTT	CASTGGGSNQPQHF
TRBV5-1	TRBJ2-5	TRBD1	.	TGCGCCAGCAGCTTGGAGGCCAGGGGGCAAGAGACCCAGTACTTC	CASSLEARGQETQYF
TRBV11-2	TRBJ2-3	TRBD2	.	TGTGCCAGCAGCTTATTAGGCGGGGGTAGCACAGATACGCAGTATTTT	CASSLLGGGSTDTQYF
TRBV5-6	TRBJ1-4	.	few	TGTGCCAGCGGTACAGGGTTAACTAATGAAAAACTGTTTTTT	CASGTGLTNEKLFF
TRBV5-1	TRBJ2-3	TRBD2	.	TGCGCCAGCAGCCCTGGGACTAGCGGGGGCCGAAACACAGATACGCAGTATTTT	CASSPGTSGGRNTDTQYF
TRBV6-1	TRBJ1-2	.	.	TGTGCCAGCAGAAGGACAGAAAACTATGGCTACACCTTC	CASRRTENYGYTF
TRBV30	TRBJ2-6	TRBD1	.	TGTGCCTGGAGTGTAGATAGGGACAGTTCGAGCTCTGGGGCCAACGTCCTGACTTTC	CAWSVDRDSSSSGANVLTF
TRBV27	TRBJ2-7	.	.	TGTGCCAGCAGTTCCTCTAGCGCCCACGAGCAGTACTTC	CASSSSSAHEQYF
TRBV11-3	TRBJ1-1	.	.	TGTGCCAGCAGCTTAGCCTTGGGACAGAACACTGAAGCTTTCTTT	CASSLALGQNTEAFF